Following are 19 T cell receptor beta chains from one sample sequenced in a study of tumor-infiltrating lymphocytes in primary liver carcinoma. They got blood RNA out of unsorted whole blood and also pulled out germline DNA. TCR beta cDNA came from about 0.55 ug total RNA, primed with a constant-region primer. Nested multiplex PCR, run for three rounds with slightly modified ARM-PCR, yielded TCR beta libraries. The study ran its first two PCR rounds for around 10 cycles each, using TRBV1-TRBV30 forward primers and a C-beta reverse primer. A single record per CDR3 protein comes from TCRdb applying MiXCR to the multiplex PCR reads. The sample consists of hundreds of thousands of distinct CDR3 sequences, 45% to 70% of them appearing once. Source material: peripheral blood. The receptors here all came from a woman aged 25 to 39 with primary liver carcinoma and hepatitis B virus infection.

The table lists this clonotype with a few counts. Here the CDR3 reads CASSLGGVVGELFF. CDR3 nucleotide sequence: TGTGCCAGCAGTCTTGGGGGGGTTGTGGGGGAGCTGTTTTTT. The rearrangement uses TRBV6-5 and TRBJ2-2, with 7 bases matching TRBD2. Germline CDR1 and CDR2: MNHEY and SVGAGI. Trimming took 5 bases from V and 8 from J; bases not matched to a gene: 8. The CDR3 totals 14 residues.

This clonotype was detected many times. The V and J genes are TRBV12-3 or TRBV12-4 and TRBJ1-4; D remains ambiguous. V was pared by 5 bases and J by 5 bases, with 6 bases between. The CDR3 sequence is 12 residues long. This CDR3 reads CASSRENEKLFF. CDR3 DNA sequence: TGTGCCAGCAGTCGGGAGAATGAAAAACTGTTTTTT.

The rearrangement uses TRBV6-5 and TRBJ1-1; D call uncertain. Germline V CDR1 and CDR2: MNHEY, SVGAGI. The CDR3 contains 12 residues. DNA for the CDR3: TGTGTCAGTAGTTATTCGGACACTGAAGCTTTCTTT. Amino acids: CVSSYSDTEAFF.

Note on this clonotype: Mismatch with germline at one junction end may stem from a read error. The V gene is TRBV11-1, the J gene TRBJ1-2; no reliable D call. This CDR3 region has 16 residues. Looked up from germline, CDR1 is SGHAT and CDR2 is FQDESV (reference sequence). CDR3 in amino acids: CASNLGRTSANYGYTF. CDR3 bases: TGTGCCAGCAACTTAGGGAGGACCTCAGCTAACTATGGCTACACCTTC.

In its sample, this clonotype was seen many times. CDR3 residues: CASSYRSGIGTGELFF. The CDR3 DNA follows: TGTGCCAGCAGTTACAGGAGCGGGATCGGCACCGGGGAGCTGTTTTTT. The genes are TRBV6-2 or TRBV6-3 and TRBJ2-2, with TRBD2 identical over 7 bases. Per the germline V gene, CDR1 is MNHEY and CDR2 is SVGEGT. V lost 2 bases to trimming and J lost 4 bases; unmatched junction nucleotides: 7. This CDR3 has 16 amino acids.

The chain is built from TRBV29-1 and TRBJ2-5, with D tentatively TRBD1 (5 bases). V was clipped by 5 bases and J by 13 bases, with 20 bases between them. Germline CDR1 reads SQVTM; CDR2 reads ANQGSEA. This CDR3 has 12 amino acids. CDR3 sequence reads: CSVLGREEARYF. The CDR3 region has the DNA TGCAGCGTTTTGGGGCGAGAAGAGGCCCGGTACTTC.

Concerning this clonotype itself: This may be a read error, as it is one base from a much larger clone. The chain combines TRBV12-3 or TRBV12-4 with TRBJ2-7; TRBD1 might be the D (5 bases). Trimming removed 5 bases at V and 6 bases at J, with 17 bases between. This CDR3 contains 14 residues. CDR3 nucleotide sequence: TGTGCCAGCAGTCCCTGGACATCAGACTTCGAGCAGTACTTC. Protein: CASSPWTSDFEQYF.

The chain joins TRBV6-6 to TRBJ2-5, with no clear D. The germline CDR1 and CDR2 sequences are MNHNY and SVGAGI (reference sequence). The CDR3 has 14 residues. Trimming took 4 bases from V and 7 from J, leaving 16 bases between them. The CDR3 bases are TGTGCCAGCAGTTTTGGACCCTTAAGTGGGACCCAGTACTTC. It translates to CASSFGPLSGTQYF.

A remark on this clonotype: Since no conserved phenylalanine or tryptophan closes the CDR3, a read error is the likely cause. It is unclear where the CDR3 begins or ends on the DNA, so no DNA is shown, and the CDR3 is as TCRdb lists it. This chain connects TRBV11-2 to TRBJ1-2; the table's D call, TRBD1, was not checked against the DNA. The CDR3 has 14 amino acids, counting both end residues. Germline CDR1 SGHAT, CDR2 FQNNGV. Here the CDR3 reads CASSAQGEYYGYAL.

The sample holds many counts of this clonotype. CDR3 DNA sequence: TGTGCCAGCAGTTTAACAGGAGTATCGGAGCAGTTCTTC. This sequence encodes CASSLTGVSEQFF. The chain combines TRBV12-3 or TRBV12-4 with TRBJ2-1; perhaps TRBD1 as D (5 bases). The CDR3 has 13 residues. Trimming took off 2 bases at V and 10 bases at J, with 12 bases between the two ends.

The sample holds one count of this clonotype. An end of the junction differs from the germline gene, which may be a read error. The CDR3 is CASSQGAGPSIDTQYF. Here the CDR3 DNA reads TGCGCCAGCAGCCAAGGAGCGGGACCCAGCATAGATACGCAGTATTTT. This sequence joins TRBV4-1 and TRBJ2-3; the match to TRBD2 covers 7 bases. The germline V gene has CDR1 MGHRA and CDR2 YSYEKL. CDR3 length equals 16 residues.

In the case of this clonotype: This could be a read error, since a much larger clone is one nucleotide away. The chain links TRBV29-1 to TRBJ1-2; D ambiguous. Germline CDR1 SQVTM, CDR2 ANQGSEA. CDR3 length equals 11 residues. V lost 8 bases, J lost 8 bases, and 15 bases lay in between. DNA of the CDR3: TGCAGCATATGGGCCCTTAGGGGCTACACCTTC. It translates to CSIWALRGYTF.

The rearrangement joins TRBV29-1 to TRBJ2-1; D possibly corresponds to TRBD2 (5 bases). Germline values: CDR1 SQVTM, CDR2 ANQGSEA. Trimming left V 1 base short and J 8 bases short, with 6 bases between. The length of the CDR3 is 11 residues. The CDR3 DNA reads TGCAGCGTTGAAGGGGAGTATGAGCAGTTCTTC. Protein sequence: CSVEGEYEQFF.

This clonotype has at least ten counts. The chain employs TRBV6-5 and TRBJ2-7, with 8 bases that match TRBD1. The length of the CDR3 is 15 residues. Germline V gene sequence: CDR1 MNHEY, CDR2 SVGAGI. V gave up 8 bases and J gave up 0 bases; unmatched junction bases: 9. In nucleotides, the CDR3 is TGTGCCAGCCCACTCCGGACAGGGTCCTCCTACGAGCAGTACTTC. Protein sequence: CASPLRTGSSYEQYF.

This clonotype was counted between two and nine times. The chain carries TRBV4-1 and TRBJ2-3; unclear D gene. The CDR3 has 14 residues. Germline V gene data show CDR1 as MGHRA and CDR2 as YSYEKL. V was cut by 5 bases and J by 4 bases, with 13 bases left in between. The CDR3 nucleotides are TGCGCCAGCAGCACCACGCTCCTAGCAGATACGCAGTATTTT. This translates into CASSTTLLADTQYF.

J is TRBJ2-1 and V is TRBV14, with 8 bases identical to TRBD1. The CDR3 consists of 16 residues. V was clipped by 0 bases and J by 1 base; unmatched bases: 2. Per the germline V gene, CDR1 is SGHDN and CDR2 is FVKESK. CDR3 protein: CASSQDWTGSYNEQFF. DNA of the CDR3: TGTGCCAGCAGCCAAGATTGGACAGGGTCCTACAATGAGCAGTTCTTC.

This clonotype was found many times. The J gene is TRBJ2-6, the V gene TRBV4-3, with D uncertain. The CDR3 has 15 amino acids. V lost 1 base to trimming and J lost 2 bases, with 6 bases between them. The V gene's germline CDR1 is LGHNA and CDR2 YSLEER. CDR3 in DNA: TGCGCCAGCAGCCAAGCAGGAGCTGGGGCCAACGTCCTGACTTTC. This encodes CASSQAGAGANVLTF.

The chain is built from TRBV6-2 or TRBV6-3 and TRBJ2-7; 8 bases match TRBD1. This CDR3 region has 16 residues. With V trimmed by 6 bases and J by 5 bases, 15 bases remained unmatched. Germline V CDR1 and CDR2: MNHEY, SVGEGT. The CDR3 coding sequence is TGTGCCAGCAGATCGAACCTCGGACAGGGTTCTGACGAGCAGTACTTC. It yields the protein CASRSNLGQGSDEQYF.

Note on this clonotype: With a much larger clone just one base away, this may be a read error. The rearrangement links TRBV6-5 to TRBJ2-2; the D gene is possibly TRBD2 (5 bases). This CDR3 is 13 amino acids long. Germline CDR1 reads MNHEY; CDR2 reads SVGAGI. Trimming pared 6 bases from V and 6 bases from J, leaving 11 bases between. CDR3: CASSPTEAGELFF. The DNA of the CDR3 is TGTGCCAGCAGCCCCACGGAGGCCGGGGAGCTGTTTTTT.